This T cell receptor (beta chain) was obtained from a study of regulatory T cells in long-lasting Graves disease (dated by TCRdb to the early 2020s). In terms of the full investigation: To count as having persistent Graves' disease, a patient had to have received antithyroid drug treatment for over 5 years with TSH receptor autoantibodies remaining persistently positive. Peripheral blood TCR sequencing and RNA sequencing compared persistent Graves' disease patients with newly diagnosed Graves' disease patients. The study was registered as a clinical trial and conducted in China. A total of about 33 samples underwent TCR sequencing, from about 13 patients with persistent Graves' disease and 20 patients with newly diagnosed Graves' disease. Persistent Graves' disease patients in the clinical cohort had taken antithyroid drugs for approximately 10 years on average. What the research found in general, with its limitations: The authors acknowledged the small sample size as a limitation that may reduce accuracy. TRBV28, TRBJ1-2 and TRBJ2-5 were preferentially used in persistent disease, while TRBV20-1 and TRBJ2-1 were favored in newly diagnosed disease. Only peripheral blood was studied, because thyroid tissue, the primary lesion, was inaccessible. Only the TCR beta chain was sequenced and analyzed. Lower TCR Shannon entropy and fewer highly expanded clones were observed in persistent Graves' disease patients than in newly diagnosed patients, which suggested clonal expansion. Persistent patients shared more public clonotypes among themselves (around 3,000) than newly diagnosed patients did (about 970).

This clonotype has only a few counts. No antigen is known for it. No base quality values were provided; no much bigger clone lies one nucleotide off. Library creation used multiplex PCR. Instrument used: Illumina HiSeq 4000. To build TCR beta libraries, CDR3 regions were amplified by Arm-PCR using iRepertoire HTBI primers. Gel purification was performed on PCR products prior to sequencing. The published analysis was carried out like this. A total of 60 to 80 TRBV and 14 TRBJ segments were identified across samples and were used for gene usage analysis of CDR3 amino acid clonotypes. COPE and FqMerger were used to merge the filtered high-quality paired reads into contigs. BLAST was used to align contigs to IMGT TRBV, TRBD and TRBJ reference genes, with CDR3 defined following IMGT. Any clonotype with a frequency above 0.1% was classified as a highly expanded clone. Shannon entropy served as the measure of repertoire diversity, while the Gini coefficient captured V-J evenness. A clonotype was considered public if more than one individual shared it. In-frame beta chains were kept once TCRdb had trimmed the public reads at Q25 with fastp and called clones with MiXCR. For every CDR3 protein sequence, its rows merge into one entry that carries the most common genes and DNA. These V and J calls originate from TCRdb's pipeline instead of the authors' own analysis. Here the sample has 350,000 to 450,000 distinct CDR3 sequences; over 20% occur a single time. Around an eighth of the sample rests with the top ten.

The sample's time point label, decoded: persistent/refractory GD, antithyroid drugs over 5 years with positive TRAb. For both TCR sequencing and RNA sequencing, RNA was extracted from PBMCs using TRIzol. Graves' disease was diagnosed according to American Thyroid Association guidelines. The patients came from an endocrinology department in Xi'an, China. Each patient gave approximately 9.7 milliliters of peripheral blood, collected in an EDTA anticoagulant tube. Ficoll Paque Plus density gradient separation was used to isolate PBMCs, and no further T cell sorting was performed. An Agilent 2100 Bioanalyzer and agarose gel were used to assess RNA quality, and a NanoDrop 2000 was used to measure RNA concentration. The CDR1 and CDR2 encoded by the germline V gene (reference sequence) are DFQATT and SNEGSKA. The CDR3 has 15 amino acids, counting the end cysteine and phenylalanine. The read is trimmed to its CDR3 DNA, 45 bases read in frame from base 1. V is pared back by 0 bases and J by 2 bases, with 12 bases lying between the germline termini.

Recombination linked TRBV20-1 to TRBJ2-3; perhaps TRBD2 is the D gene, with 6 bases matching. The TCR sequence derives from a female donor with Graves disease. Sequenced material: peripheral blood mononuclear cells (PBMCs), taken when the disease was refractory, from a patient treated with antithyroid drugs. The base sequence is TGCAGTGCTAGAGATAGGCGGGGATACACAGATACGCAGTATTTT. It specifies CSARDRRGYTDTQYF.